The next 6 T cell receptor beta chains were all read from a single sample in a study of identical twins. TCRdb re-called the 5' RACE reads with MiXCR, one entry per CDR3 protein. The repertoire has hundreds of thousands of distinct CDR3 sequences, less than 25% of them found once; the top ten carry about 4.5%. This sample also appeared in a second study, on T cells expressing NK-cell markers.

The material sequenced was PBMCs. The source of these receptors is a woman between 18 and 30 years old in good health.

The genes are TRBV7-9 and TRBJ2-3, with D possibly being TRBD1 or TRBD2 (5 bases each). Trimming shortened V by 5 bases and J by 2 bases, and 14 bases separated the two germline ends. This CDR3 is built from 15 residues. Germline V gives CDR1 SEHNR, CDR2 FQNEAQ (reference sequence). The CDR3, as DNA: TGTGCCAGCAGCCCCACGGGACGCCCCACAGATACGCAGTATTTT. Translating gives CASSPTGRPTDTQYF.

The J gene is TRBJ2-1, the V gene TRBV20-1, with D unresolved. CDR3 size: 12 residues. Trimming removed 4 bases from V and 6 bases from J, with 10 bases in between. CDR1 and CDR2 from the germline V gene are DFQATT and SNEGSKA (reference sequence). CDR3 sequence (DNA): TGCAGTGCTACCGGCCCGGGCAATGAGCAGTTCTTC. Its translation: CSATGPGNEQFF.

This clonotype was counted between two and nine times. The chain is built from TRBV20-1 and TRBJ2-5; unclear D gene. The CDR3 runs 11 residues. Germline values: CDR1 DFQATT, CDR2 SNEGSKA (reference sequence). With 3 bases removed from V and 5 bases from J, the gap between germline ends came to 7 bases. DNA for the CDR3: TGCAGTGCTAGGCCCACGGAGACCCAGTACTTC. As protein: CSARPTETQYF.

This clonotype was counted at least ten times. This rearrangement joins TRBV20-1 to TRBJ1-6; no reliable D call. With 6 bases removed from V and 9 bases from J, the gap between germline ends came to 12 bases. The CDR3 runs 12 residues. CDR1 is DFQATT, CDR2 SNEGSKA, per germline (reference sequence). CDR3: CSASSSPSPLHF. The CDR3 DNA reads as TGCAGTGCAAGTTCTAGTCCTTCACCCCTCCACTTT.

The rearrangement uses TRBV12-3 or TRBV12-4 and TRBJ2-2; 9 bases fit TRBD1. V gave up 6 bases and J gave up 4 bases; unmatched junction bases: 6. This CDR3 contains 15 residues. Here the CDR3 reads CASRMDRGVTGELFF. CDR3 nucleotides: TGTGCCAGCAGGATGGACAGGGGAGTCACCGGGGAGCTGTTTTTT.

This clonotype was seen a handful of times. This chain links TRBV6-5 with TRBJ2-7; TRBD2 aligns across 11 bases. The germline gives CDR1 MNHEY, CDR2 SVGAGI. This CDR3 comprises 18 residues. Trimming took 3 bases from V and 3 from J; bases not matched to a gene: 13. CDR3 bases: TGTGCCAGCAGTTATAGTCTAGCGGGAGGAACCCTTAACTACGAGCAGTACTTC. Its translation is CASSYSLAGGTLNYEQYF.